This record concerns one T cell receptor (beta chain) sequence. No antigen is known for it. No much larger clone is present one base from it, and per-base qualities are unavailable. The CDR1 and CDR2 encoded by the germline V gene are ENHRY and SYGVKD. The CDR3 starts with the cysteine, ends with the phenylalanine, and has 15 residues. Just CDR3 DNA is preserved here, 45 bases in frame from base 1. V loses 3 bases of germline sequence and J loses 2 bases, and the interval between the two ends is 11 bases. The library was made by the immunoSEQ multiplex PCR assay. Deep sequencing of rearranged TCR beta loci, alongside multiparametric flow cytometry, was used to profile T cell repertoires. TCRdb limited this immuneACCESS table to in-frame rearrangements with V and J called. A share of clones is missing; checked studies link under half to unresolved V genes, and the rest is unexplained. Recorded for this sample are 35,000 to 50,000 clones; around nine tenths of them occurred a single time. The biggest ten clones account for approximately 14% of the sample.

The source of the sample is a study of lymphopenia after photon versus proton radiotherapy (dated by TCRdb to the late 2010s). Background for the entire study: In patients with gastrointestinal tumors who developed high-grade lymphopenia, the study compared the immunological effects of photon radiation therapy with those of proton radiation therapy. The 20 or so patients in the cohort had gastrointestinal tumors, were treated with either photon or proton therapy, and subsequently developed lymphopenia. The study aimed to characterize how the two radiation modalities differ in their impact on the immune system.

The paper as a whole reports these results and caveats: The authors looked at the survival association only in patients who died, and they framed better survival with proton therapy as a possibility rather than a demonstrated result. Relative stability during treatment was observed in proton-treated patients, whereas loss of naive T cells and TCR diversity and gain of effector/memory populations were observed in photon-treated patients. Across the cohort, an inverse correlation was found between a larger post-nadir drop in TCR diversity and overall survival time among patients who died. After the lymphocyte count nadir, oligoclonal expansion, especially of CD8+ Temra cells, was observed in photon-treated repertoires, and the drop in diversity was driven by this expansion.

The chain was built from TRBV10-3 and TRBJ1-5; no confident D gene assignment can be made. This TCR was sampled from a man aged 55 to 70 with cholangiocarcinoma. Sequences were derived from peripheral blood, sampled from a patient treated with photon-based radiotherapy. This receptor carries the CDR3 CAISDNPGGNQPQHF. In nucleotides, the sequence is TGTGCCATCAGTGACAATCCAGGTGGCAATCAGCCCCAGCATTTT.